This T cell receptor beta chain was identified in a study of PD-1 blockade in classical Hodgkin lymphoma. Whole-study results and caveats: Causes of the repertoire differences remain undefined, possibly disease activity or prior therapy.

About this clone itself: Its antigen is as yet unknown.

Relapses following autologous stem cell transplantation were seen in all patients, with brentuximab vedotin exposure varying. The ends were cut back, 6 bases at V and 3 bases at J, with 4 bases in the middle. The CDR3 has 11 residues. Germline values: CDR1 MGHDK, CDR2 SYGVNS. Sequencing used immunoSEQ multiplex PCR; TCRdb keeps in-frame clones, though not all of them. The table has roughly 40,000 clones, around 87% seen once; the top ten hold roughly 9%. The sample here was peripheral blood mononuclear cells (PBMCs), taken at baseline. The sequence was obtained from a human donor with classical Hodgkin lymphoma. The chain couples TRBV25-1 to TRBJ2-3; D not certain. The CDR3 DNA reads as TGTGCCAGCAGAGAAACAGATACGCAGTATTTT. It yields the protein CASRETDTQYF.